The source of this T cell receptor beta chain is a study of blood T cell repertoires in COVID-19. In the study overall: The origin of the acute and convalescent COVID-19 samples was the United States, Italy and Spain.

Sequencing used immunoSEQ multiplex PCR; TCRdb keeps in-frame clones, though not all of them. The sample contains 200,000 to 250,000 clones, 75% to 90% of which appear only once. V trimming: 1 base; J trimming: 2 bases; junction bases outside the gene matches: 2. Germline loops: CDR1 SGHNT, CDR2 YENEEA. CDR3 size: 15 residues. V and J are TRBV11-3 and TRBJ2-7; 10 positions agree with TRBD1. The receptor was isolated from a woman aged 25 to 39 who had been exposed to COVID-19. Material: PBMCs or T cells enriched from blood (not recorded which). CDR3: CASSLGQGAAYEQYF. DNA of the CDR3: TGTGCCAGCAGCTTAGGACAGGGGGCCGCCTACGAGCAGTACTTC.